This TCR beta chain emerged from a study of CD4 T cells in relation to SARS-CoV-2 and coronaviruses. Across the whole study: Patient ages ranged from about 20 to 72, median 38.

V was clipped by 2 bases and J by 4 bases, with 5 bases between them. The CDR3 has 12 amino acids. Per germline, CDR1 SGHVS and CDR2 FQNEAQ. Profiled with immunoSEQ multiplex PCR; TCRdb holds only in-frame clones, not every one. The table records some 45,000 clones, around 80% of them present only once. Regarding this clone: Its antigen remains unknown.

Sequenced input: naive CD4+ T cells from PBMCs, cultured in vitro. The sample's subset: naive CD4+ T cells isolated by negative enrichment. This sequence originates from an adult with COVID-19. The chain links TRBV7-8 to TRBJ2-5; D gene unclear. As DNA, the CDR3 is TGTGCCAGCAGCTTATTTGGAGAGACCCAGTACTTC. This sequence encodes CASSLFGETQYF. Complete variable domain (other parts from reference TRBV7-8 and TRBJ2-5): GAGVSQSPRYKVAKRGQDVALRCDPISGHVSLFWYQQALGQGPEFLTYFQNEAQLDKSGLPSDRFFAERPEGSVSTLKIQRTQQEDSAVYLCASSLFGETQYFGPGTRLLVL.